This TCR beta chain appears in the sequencing data of a study of cytomegalovirus exposure and HLA in healthy donors. Whole-study context: As released early, the data held some 85 million unique TCRs from HLA-typed donors.

This CDR3 is 15 amino acids long. V was pared by 3 bases and J by 0 bases, with 9 bases between. Germline loops: CDR1 LNHDA, CDR2 SQIVND (reference sequence). Primers: 60 Vbeta forward and 13 Jbeta reverse. Measured with immunoSEQ multiplex PCR; TCRdb has only the in-frame clones, and not every one. The data hold about 140,000 clones, with more than 75% observed a single time. Specimen: PBMCs. This sequence originates from a man aged 40-50 years in good health and CMV-seronegative. The chain couples TRBV19 to TRBJ2-1, with D perhaps matching TRBD2 (5 bases). CDR3 sequence reads: CASSIGGLSYNEQFF. The DNA of the CDR3 is TGTGCCAGTAGTATCGGAGGCCTCTCCTACAATGAGCAGTTCTTC.